A selection of T cell receptor beta chains follows, all from one sample in a study of CD8+CD57+ T cells in acquired aplastic anemia. TCRdb processed the reads anew with MiXCR; each CDR3 protein has one entry. The table includes 450,000 to 550,000 distinct CDR3 sequences, more than 25% detected once. Material for sequencing was sorted CD4+, CD8+, or CD8+CD57+ T cells (not recorded which) from PBMCs. Receptor source: a human donor with aplastic anemia. CDR3s include the opening cysteine and the closing phenylalanine or tryptophan. Each record gives: D gene, V gene, CDR3 length, J gene, clone size, CDR3 DNA, CDR3 protein. The D gene is left open where the match is weak. Some rows have no size entry. The others give once, few or many, or a class for an expanded clone.

D: TRBD1
V: TRBV5-1
length: 14
J: TRBJ1-3
size: .
DNA: TGCGCCAGCAGCTTAGCAGGGGGTGGAAACACCATATATTTT
CDR3: CASSLAGGGNTIYF

D: TRBD1
V: TRBV7-9
length: 16
J: TRBJ2-3
size: .
DNA: TGTGCCAGCAGCGCCATAACGACAGGGCCGGCGGATACGCAGTATTTT
CDR3: CASSAITTGPADTQYF

D: .
V: TRBV27
length: 16
J: TRBJ1-1
size: many
DNA: TGTGCCAGCAGTACCAGTGGGAGGGGTGGTGACACTGAAGCTTTCTTT
CDR3: CASSTSGRGGDTEAFF

D: .
V: TRBV7-9
length: 13
J: TRBJ1-6
size: few
DNA: TGTGCCAGCAGCTTTGGGATCATTTCACCCCTCCACTTT
CDR3: CASSFGIISPLHF

D: .
V: TRBV4-3
length: 14
J: TRBJ1-4
size: few
DNA: TGCGCCAGCAGCCAAGGGGGGAAAAATGAAAAACTGTTTTTT
CDR3: CASSQGGKNEKLFF

D: .
V: TRBV29-1
length: 11
J: TRBJ1-2
size: .
DNA: TGCAGCTTTTTAGAAGATTATGGCTACACCTTC
CDR3: CSFLEDYGYTF

D: TRBD1
V: TRBV7-3
length: 13
J: TRBJ1-6
size: .
DNA: TGTGCCAGCAGCCAGGACAGGGCTTCACCCCTCCACTTT
CDR3: CASSQDRASPLHF

D: .
V: TRBV20-1
length: 15
J: TRBJ2-5
size: many
DNA: TGCAGTGCTAGAGATAGTTTCCGCGTCCAAGAGACCCAGTACTTC
CDR3: CSARDSFRVQETQYF

D: TRBD2
V: TRBV13
length: 16
J: TRBJ2-3
size: few
DNA: TGTGCCAGCAGCTTAAGCCGGCGGGGGAGCACAGATACGCAGTATTTT
CDR3: CASSLSRRGSTDTQYF

D: .
V: TRBV10-3
length: 13
J: TRBJ2-3
size: many
DNA: TGTGCCACTACAGGGAAAGGCACAGATACGCAGTATTTT
CDR3: CATTGKGTDTQYF

D: .
V: TRBV20-1
length: 9
J: TRBJ2-2
size: .
DNA: TGCAGTGCTAGCTGGGAGCTGTTTTTT
CDR3: CSASWELFF

D: TRBD2
V: TRBV10-3
length: 15
J: TRBJ2-2
size: .
DNA: TGTGCCAGCAGTGGGACTAGCGGGGGCACCGGGGAGCTGTTTTTT
CDR3: CASSGTSGGTGELFF

D: .
V: TRBV2
length: 13
J: TRBJ2-3
size: many
DNA: TGTGCCAGCAGAGCAGAGAGCACAGATACGCAGTATTTT
CDR3: CASRAESTDTQYF

D: .
V: TRBV15
length: 13
J: TRBJ1-3
size: .
DNA: TGTGCCACCAGCACCAGATCTGGGAACACCATATATTTT
CDR3: CATSTRSGNTIYF

D: .
V: TRBV7-9
length: 13
J: TRBJ1-1
size: many
DNA: TGTGCCAGCAGCCAAACCAGGAACACTGAAGCTTTCTTT
CDR3: CASSQTRNTEAFF

D: TRBD1
V: TRBV2
length: 11
J: TRBJ1-2
size: .
DNA: TGTGCCAGCAGGTGGGACAGAGCTTACACCTTC
CDR3: CASRWDRAYTF

D: .
V: TRBV10-3
length: 14
J: TRBJ2-7
size: .
DNA: TGTGCCAACAGTTTTTGGGACAACTCCTACGAGCAGTACTTC
CDR3: CANSFWDNSYEQYF

D: TRBD1
V: TRBV25-1
length: 20
J: TRBJ1-5
size: .
DNA: TGTGCCAGCAGCTTCTGGGGGCCCGCACAGGGGAAGTATAGCAATCAGCCCCAGCATTTT
CDR3: CASSFWGPAQGKYSNQPQHF

D: .
V: TRBV7-8
length: 11
J: TRBJ2-1
size: .
DNA: TGTGCCAGCAGTTCACGAAATGAGCAGTTCTTC
CDR3: CASSSRNEQFF

D: .
V: TRBV2
length: 15
J: TRBJ1-4
size: .
DNA: TGCGCCAGCAGCCCCGGGGGGCAGGGCCATGAAAAACTGTTTTTT
CDR3: CASSPGGQGHEKLFF

D: .
V: TRBV25-1
length: 11
J: TRBJ2-1
size: .
DNA: TGTGCCAGCCTCGCCGGGGGAGAGCAGTTCTTC
CDR3: CASLAGGEQFF

D: .
V: TRBV29-1
length: 13
J: TRBJ2-7
size: few
DNA: TGCAGCGCCAGAAGCCAGGGTATCTACGAGCAGTACTTC
CDR3: CSARSQGIYEQYF

D: .
V: TRBV5-8
length: 14
J: TRBJ1-1
size: few
DNA: TGTGCCAGCAGCCCATGGGACGCCGACACTGAAGCTTTCTTT
CDR3: CASSPWDADTEAFF

D: .
V: TRBV12-3/TRBV12-4
length: 19
J: TRBJ2-6
size: few
DNA: TGTGCCAGCAGTTTCGTCTGGGGACGGTCGCCTCTTGGGGCCAACGTCCTGACTTTC
CDR3: CASSFVWGRSPLGANVLTF

D: .
V: TRBV28
length: 14
J: TRBJ1-6
size: few
DNA: TGTGCCAGCAGTTTAAGGGCAGCCAATTCACCCCTCCACTTT
CDR3: CASSLRAANSPLHF

D: .
V: TRBV20-1
length: 12
J: TRBJ2-3
size: many
DNA: TGCAGTGGGGACCCAAGCACAGATACGCAGTATTTT
CDR3: CSGDPSTDTQYF

D: .
V: TRBV7-4
length: 12
J: TRBJ1-5
size: few
DNA: TGTGCCAGCAGTTACACCACTCAGCCCCAGCATTTT
CDR3: CASSYTTQPQHF

D: .
V: TRBV6-1
length: 14
J: TRBJ1-2
size: few
DNA: TGTGCCAGCAGTGCCGAAACAGGCGTCTATGGCTACACCTTC
CDR3: CASSAETGVYGYTF

D: TRBD2
V: TRBV6-4
length: 16
J: TRBJ2-4
size: .
DNA: TGTGCCAGAGGGACTAGCGGGAGGGCCGGGGGGAACATTCAGTACTTC
CDR3: CARGTSGRAGGNIQYF

D: .
V: TRBV9
length: 14
J: TRBJ2-1
size: few
DNA: TGTGCCAGCAGCATACAGAATATAGGCAATGAGCAGTTCTTC
CDR3: CASSIQNIGNEQFF

D: .
V: TRBV27
length: 16
J: TRBJ1-6
size: .
DNA: TGTGCCAGCAGTTATTCTGGGAATCTTTATAATTCACCCCTCCACTTT
CDR3: CASSYSGNLYNSPLHF

D: .
V: TRBV10-3
length: 13
J: TRBJ2-7
size: once
DNA: TGTGACAGCAATCTAATGGGGTCCTACGAGCAGTACTTC
CDR3: CDSNLMGSYEQYF

D: TRBD1
V: TRBV19
length: 14
J: TRBJ1-1
size: .
DNA: TGTGCCAGTAGTCCGGACAGGGGGCACACTGAAGCTTTCTTT
CDR3: CASSPDRGHTEAFF

D: TRBD2
V: TRBV7-8
length: 17
J: TRBJ2-5
size: .
DNA: TGTGCCAGCAGCACCGGGACTAGCGGGGGGGCGGGAGAGACCCAGTACTTC
CDR3: CASSTGTSGGAGETQYF

D: .
V: TRBV7-9
length: 14
J: TRBJ1-5
size: many
DNA: TGTGCCAGCAGCTTAGATCTGTCCAATCAGCCCCAGCATTTT
CDR3: CASSLDLSNQPQHF

D: TRBD2
V: TRBV2
length: 15
J: TRBJ2-7
size: .
DNA: TGTGCCAGCCACTCGTTAGCGGGGGGGCGTTCCGAGCAGTACTTC
CDR3: CASHSLAGGRSEQYF

D: .
V: TRBV19
length: 16
J: TRBJ1-1
size: few
DNA: TGTGCCAGTAGTATCCGGCTTTCAGGGGTGAACACTGAAGCTTTCTTT
CDR3: CASSIRLSGVNTEAFF

D: .
V: TRBV4-1
length: 16
J: TRBJ1-2
size: .
DNA: TGCGCCAGCAGCCAAGGAATCAGGGAACCGAACTATGGCTACACCTTC
CDR3: CASSQGIREPNYGYTF

D: .
V: TRBV7-9
length: 17
J: TRBJ2-5
size: few
DNA: TGTGCCAGCAGCACAATCTACCGGGCCGTGCCACAAGAGACCCAGTACTTC
CDR3: CASSTIYRAVPQETQYF

D: .
V: TRBV15
length: 14
J: TRBJ2-1
size: many
DNA: TGTGCCACCAGCAGAGATCGTATTGGTGACGAGCAGTTCTTC
CDR3: CATSRDRIGDEQFF

D: .
V: TRBV15
length: 14
J: TRBJ2-5
size: many
DNA: TGTGCCACCAGCAGAGTGTCCAGCCAAGAGACCCAGTACTTC
CDR3: CATSRVSSQETQYF

D: .
V: TRBV13
length: 13
J: TRBJ2-3
size: .
DNA: TGTGCCAGCAGCTTAGCCTTTCAAAGTACGCAGTATTTT
CDR3: CASSLAFQSTQYF

D: .
V: TRBV5-1
length: 13
J: TRBJ2-2
size: few
DNA: TGCGCCAGCAGCGAGGGGTACACCGGGGAGCTGTTTTTT
CDR3: CASSEGYTGELFF

D: .
V: TRBV29-1
length: 12
J: TRBJ2-5
size: many
DNA: TGCAGCGTCGTACTAGGGGGGGAGACCCAGTACTTC
CDR3: CSVVLGGETQYF